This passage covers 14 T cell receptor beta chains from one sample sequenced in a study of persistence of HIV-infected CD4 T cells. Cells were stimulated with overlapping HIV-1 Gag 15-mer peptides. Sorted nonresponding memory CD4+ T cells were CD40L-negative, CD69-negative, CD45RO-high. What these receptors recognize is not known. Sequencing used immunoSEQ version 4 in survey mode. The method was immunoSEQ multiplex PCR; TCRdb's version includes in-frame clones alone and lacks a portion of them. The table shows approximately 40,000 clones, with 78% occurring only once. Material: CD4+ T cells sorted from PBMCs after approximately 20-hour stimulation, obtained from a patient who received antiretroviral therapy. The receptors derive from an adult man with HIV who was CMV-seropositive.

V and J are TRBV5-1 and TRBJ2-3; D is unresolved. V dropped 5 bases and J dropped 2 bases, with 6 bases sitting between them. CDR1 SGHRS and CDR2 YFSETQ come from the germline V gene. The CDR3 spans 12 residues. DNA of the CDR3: TGCGCCAGCAGTCGACACACAGATACGCAGTATTTT. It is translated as CASSRHTDTQYF.

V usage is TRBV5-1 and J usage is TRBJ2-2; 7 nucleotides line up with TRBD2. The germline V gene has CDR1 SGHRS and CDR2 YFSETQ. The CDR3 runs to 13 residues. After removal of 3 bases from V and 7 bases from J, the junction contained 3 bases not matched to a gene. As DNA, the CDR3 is TGCGCCAGCAGCTCCAGGGAGGGCGGGGAGCTGTTTTTT. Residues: CASSSREGGELFF. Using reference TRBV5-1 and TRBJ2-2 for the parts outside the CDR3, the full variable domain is KAGVTQTPRYLIKTRGQQVTLSCSPISGHRSVSWYQQTPGQGLQFLFEYFSETQRNKGNFPGRFSGRQFSNSRSEMNVSTLELGDSALYLCASSSREGGELFFGEGSRLTVL.

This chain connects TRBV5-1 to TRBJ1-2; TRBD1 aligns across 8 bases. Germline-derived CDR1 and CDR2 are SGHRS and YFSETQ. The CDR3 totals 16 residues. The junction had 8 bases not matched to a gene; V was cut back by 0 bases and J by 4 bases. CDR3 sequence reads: CASSLGPQGAGYGYTF. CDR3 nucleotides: TGCGCCAGCAGCTTGGGTCCGCAGGGGGCCGGCTATGGCTACACCTTC. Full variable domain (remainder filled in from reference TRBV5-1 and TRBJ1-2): KAGVTQTPRYLIKTRGQQVTLSCSPISGHRSVSWYQQTPGQGLQFLFEYFSETQRNKGNFPGRFSGRQFSNSRSEMNVSTLELGDSALYLCASSLGPQGAGYGYTFGSGTRLTVV.

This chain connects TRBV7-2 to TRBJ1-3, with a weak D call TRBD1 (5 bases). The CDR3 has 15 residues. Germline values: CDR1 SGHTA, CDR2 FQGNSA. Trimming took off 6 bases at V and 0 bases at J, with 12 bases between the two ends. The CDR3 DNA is TGTGCCAGCAGTCCCTCCCAGGGCTCTGGAAACACCATATATTTT. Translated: CASSPSQGSGNTIYF. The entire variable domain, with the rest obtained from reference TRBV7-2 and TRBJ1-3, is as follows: GAGVSQSPSNKVTEKGKDVELRCDPISGHTALYWYRQSLGQGLEFLIYFQGNSAPDKSGLPSDRFSAERTGGSVSTLTIQRTQQEDSAVYLCASSPSQGSGNTIYFGEGSWLTVV.

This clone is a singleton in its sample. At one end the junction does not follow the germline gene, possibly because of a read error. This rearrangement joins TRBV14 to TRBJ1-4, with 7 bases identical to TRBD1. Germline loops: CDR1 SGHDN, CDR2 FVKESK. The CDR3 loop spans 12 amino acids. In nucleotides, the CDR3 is TGTGCCAGCAGGCAAGGGGGCGGCAAACTGTTTTTT. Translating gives CASRQGGGKLFF.

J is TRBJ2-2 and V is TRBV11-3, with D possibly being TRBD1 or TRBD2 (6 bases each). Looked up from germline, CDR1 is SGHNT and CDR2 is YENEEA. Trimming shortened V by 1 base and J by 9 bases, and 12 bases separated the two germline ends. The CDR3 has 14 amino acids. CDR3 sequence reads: CASSLVPGARELFF. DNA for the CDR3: TGTGCCAGCAGCTTAGTCCCGGGGGCCAGGGAGCTGTTTTTT.

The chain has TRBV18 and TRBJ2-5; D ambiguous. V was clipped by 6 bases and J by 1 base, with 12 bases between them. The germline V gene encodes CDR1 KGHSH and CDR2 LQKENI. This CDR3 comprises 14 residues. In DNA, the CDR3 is TGTGCCAGCTCCAGCTATAAAGGCCAAGAGACCCAGTACTTC. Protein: CASSSYKGQETQYF.

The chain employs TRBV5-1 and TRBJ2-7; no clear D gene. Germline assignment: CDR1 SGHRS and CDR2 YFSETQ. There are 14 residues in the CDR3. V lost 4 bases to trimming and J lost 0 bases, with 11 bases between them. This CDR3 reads CASSTELSSYEQYF. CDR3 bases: TGCGCCAGCAGCACGGAACTGAGCTCCTACGAGCAGTACTTC.

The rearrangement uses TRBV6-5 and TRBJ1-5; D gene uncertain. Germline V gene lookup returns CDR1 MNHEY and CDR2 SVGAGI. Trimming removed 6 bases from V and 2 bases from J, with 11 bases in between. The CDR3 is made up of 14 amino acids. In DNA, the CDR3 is TGTGCCAGCAGCAAGAGAGGTGGCAATCAGCCCCAGCATTTT. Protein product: CASSKRGGNQPQHF.

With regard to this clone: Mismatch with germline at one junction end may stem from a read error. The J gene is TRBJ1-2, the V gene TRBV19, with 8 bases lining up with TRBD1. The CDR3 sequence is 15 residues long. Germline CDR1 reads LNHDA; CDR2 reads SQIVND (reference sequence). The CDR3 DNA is TGTGCCAGTAGTGTAGACAGGGGCTTCCGCTATGGCTACACCTTC. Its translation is CASSVDRGFRYGYTF.

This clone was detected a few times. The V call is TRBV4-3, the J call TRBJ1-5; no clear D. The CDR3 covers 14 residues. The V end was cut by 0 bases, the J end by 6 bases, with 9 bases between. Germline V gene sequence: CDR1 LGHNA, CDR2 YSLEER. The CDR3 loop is CASSQEIGPQPQHF. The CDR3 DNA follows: TGCGCCAGCAGCCAAGAGATAGGGCCTCAGCCCCAGCATTTT.

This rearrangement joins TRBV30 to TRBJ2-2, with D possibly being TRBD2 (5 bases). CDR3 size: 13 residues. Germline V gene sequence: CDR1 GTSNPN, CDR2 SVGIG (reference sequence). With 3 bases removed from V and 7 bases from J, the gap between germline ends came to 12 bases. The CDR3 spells CAWRGRLLGELFF. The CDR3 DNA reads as TGTGCCTGGAGGGGGAGACTCCTCGGGGAGCTGTTTTTT. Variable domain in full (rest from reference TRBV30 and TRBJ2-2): SQTIHQWPATLVQPVGSPLSLECTVEGTSNPNLYWYRQAAGRGLQLLFYSVGIGQISSEVPQNLSASRPQDRQFILSSKKLLLSDSGFYLCAWRGRLLGELFFGEGSRLTVL.

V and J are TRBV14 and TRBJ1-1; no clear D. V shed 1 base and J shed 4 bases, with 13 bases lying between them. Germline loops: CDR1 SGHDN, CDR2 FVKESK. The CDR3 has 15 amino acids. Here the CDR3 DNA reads TGTGCCAGCAGCCAAGGCCAGGCCCTGGGCACTGAAGCTTTCTTT. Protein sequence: CASSQGQALGTEAFF.

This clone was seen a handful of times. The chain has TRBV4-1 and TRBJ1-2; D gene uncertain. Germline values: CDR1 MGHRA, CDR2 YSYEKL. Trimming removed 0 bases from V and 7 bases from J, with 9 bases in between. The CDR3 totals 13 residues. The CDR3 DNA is TGCGCCAGCAGCCAAGAGTCCCTGGGTGGCTACACCTTC. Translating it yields CASSQESLGGYTF.